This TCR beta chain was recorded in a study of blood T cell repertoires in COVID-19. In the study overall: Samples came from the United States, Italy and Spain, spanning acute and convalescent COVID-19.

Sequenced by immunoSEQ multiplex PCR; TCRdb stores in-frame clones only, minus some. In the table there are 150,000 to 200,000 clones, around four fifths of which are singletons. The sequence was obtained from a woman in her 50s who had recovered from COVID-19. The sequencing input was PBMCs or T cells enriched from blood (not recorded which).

The CDR3 spells CATSRPRYGNGGEQFF. Here the CDR3 DNA reads TGTGCCACCAGCAGACCCCGATACGGGAACGGAGGTGAGCAGTTCTTC. The chain uses TRBV15 and TRBJ2-1; perhaps TRBD2 as D (5 bases). V lost 2 bases, J lost 9 bases, and 20 bases lay in between. This CDR3 comprises 16 residues. CDR1 is LNHNV, CDR2 YYDKDF, per germline (reference sequence).